This paragraph covers one T cell receptor beta chain sequence. Antigen unknown. V shed 8 bases and J shed 4 bases, with 14 bases lying between them. This CDR3 region has 13 residues. Germline assignment: CDR1 SGHAT and CDR2 FQNNGV. From about 20-30 mg of unsorted bulk tissue, DNA and RNA were co-extracted together. The data derive from a study of tumor-infiltrating lymphocytes in primary liver carcinoma. Broader study findings: The difference in top-250-clone fraction between tumors and blood was significant, favoring tumors (p = 0.039).

A constant-region primer primed TCR beta cDNA synthesis from 400 to 550 ng of total RNA. ARM-PCR was slightly modified, and three nested multiplex PCR rounds with it gave rise to the TCR beta libraries. It was with TRBV1-TRBV30 forward primers and a C-beta reverse primer that the first two PCR rounds were run, at around 11 cycles each. TCRdb passed the multiplex PCR reads through MiXCR, listing each CDR3 protein once. The table has just under 95,000 distinct CDR3 sequences, around 68% seen once. The source is a man in his forties with primary liver carcinoma and hepatitis B virus infection. The J gene is TRBJ2-5, the V gene TRBV11-2; D is perhaps TRBD2 (7 bases). The sequenced sample consisted of tumor-adjacent normal liver tissue. The chain's CDR3 is CASGGGLRETQYF. The DNA for the CDR3 is TGTGCCAGCGGGGGGGGGCTGAGAGAGACCCAGTACTTC.